This TCR beta chain was captured by sequencing in a study of blood T cell repertoires in COVID-19. Overall study context: T cells, B-cell-depleted T cells, or PBMCs supplied cDNA or gDNA.

Authors' data handling: Reference gene primers were amplified, and this amplification served to estimate nucleated cell counts. The protocol was immunoSEQ multiplex PCR, while the TCRdb copy is restricted to in-frame clones and leaves out a portion. That table supplies the V and J calls and clone size; D and trimming were determined from the DNA. The table includes about 61,000 clones, about 90% detected once. Per the germline V gene, CDR1 is SEHNR and CDR2 is FQNEAQ (reference sequence). Trimming removed 11 bases at V and 3 bases at J, with 16 bases between. The CDR3 spans 13 residues. This clonotype originated in a man older than 75 in a cohort sampled during active COVID-19. Specimen: peripheral blood. This chain uses TRBV7-9 with TRBJ2-5, with D tentatively TRBD2 (7 bases). CDR3 loop: CALIPGGEETQYF. The DNA of the CDR3 is TGTGCCCTCATTCCGGGGGGCGAAGAGACCCAGTACTTC.